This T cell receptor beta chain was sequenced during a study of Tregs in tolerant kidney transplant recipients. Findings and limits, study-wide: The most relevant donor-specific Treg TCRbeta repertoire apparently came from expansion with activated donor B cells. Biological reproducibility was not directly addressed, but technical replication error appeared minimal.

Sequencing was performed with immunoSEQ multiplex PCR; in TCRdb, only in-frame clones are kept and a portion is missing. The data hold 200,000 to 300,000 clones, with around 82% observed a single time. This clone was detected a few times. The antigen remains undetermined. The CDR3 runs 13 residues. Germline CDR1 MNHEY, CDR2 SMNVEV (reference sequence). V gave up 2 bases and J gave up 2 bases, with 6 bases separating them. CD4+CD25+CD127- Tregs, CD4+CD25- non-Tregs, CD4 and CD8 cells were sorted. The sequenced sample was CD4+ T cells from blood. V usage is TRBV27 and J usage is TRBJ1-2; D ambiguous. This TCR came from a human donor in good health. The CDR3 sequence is CASSLNGNYGYTF. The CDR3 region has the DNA TGTGCCAGCAGTTTAAACGGAAACTATGGCTACACCTTC.